This entry lists 10 T cell receptor beta chains sequenced from one sample in a study of CD8+ T cells in alopecia areata. RNA, once extracted, was reverse transcribed into cDNA for use as the sequencing template. Here immunoSEQ multiplex PCR was the method, and the copy in TCRdb shows in-frame clones only, minus some. Of more than 95,000 clones detected, 45% to 60% appear once; the ten largest clones hold roughly 9%. Material for sequencing was CD4+ T cells sorted from blood. The source of these receptors is a human donor in good health.

The chain links TRBV7-2 to TRBJ2-6; D is possibly TRBD1 (6 bases). The CDR3 totals 17 residues. The germline gives CDR1 SGHTA, CDR2 FQGNSA. V was trimmed by 3 bases and J by 0 bases, leaving 12 bases between them. The CDR3 bases are TGTGCCAGCAGCTTCCGACAGGCCATCTCTGGGGCCAACGTCCTGACTTTC. It specifies CASSFRQAISGANVLTF.

The chain carries TRBV7-9 and TRBJ2-7; D is perhaps TRBD1 (5 bases). Germline assignment: CDR1 SEHNR and CDR2 FQNEAQ (reference sequence). The CDR3 sequence is 13 residues long. Between the trimmed V and J ends, which lost 3 bases and 5 bases, there was a span of 11 bases. The CDR3 coding sequence is TGTGCCAGCAGCTTCGCAGGGTGGAACGAGCAGTACTTC. Its protein is CASSFAGWNEQYF. The variable domain in full, completed from reference TRBV7-9 and TRBJ2-7, reads DTGVSQNPRHKITKRGQNVTFRCDPISEHNRLYWYRQTLGQGPEFLTYFQNEAQLEKSRLLSDRFSAERPKGSFSTLEIQRTEQGDSAMYLCASSFAGWNEQYFGPGTRLTVT.

The chain links TRBV18 to TRBJ2-7; 7 nucleotides match TRBD2. The CDR3 is 14 amino acids. Germline CDR1 KGHSH, CDR2 LQKENI. V lost 3 bases, J lost 3 bases, and 5 bases stayed unmatched. DNA for the CDR3: TGTGCCAGCTCACCCCCGACTAGCTTCTACGAGCAGTACTTC. This gives the protein CASSPPTSFYEQYF.

The rearrangement joins TRBV29-1 to TRBJ1-1; TRBD1 is a possible D gene (5 bases). With 4 bases removed from V and 0 bases from J, the gap between germline ends came to 12 bases. The CDR3 is 14 residues long. Looked up from germline, CDR1 is SQVTM and CDR2 is ANQGSEA. The CDR3 sequence is CSVVLQALNTEAFF. DNA for the CDR3: TGCAGCGTTGTGTTACAGGCGTTGAACACTGAAGCTTTCTTT.

This clone occurred once. The genes are TRBV5-1 and TRBJ2-1, with 8 bases fitting TRBD1. The germline V gene has CDR1 SGHRS and CDR2 YFSETQ. V trimming: 1 base; J trimming: 6 bases; junction bases outside the gene matches: 6. This CDR3 has 15 amino acids. CDR3 protein: CASSLSQGAGNEQFF. The CDR3 DNA reads TGCGCCAGCAGCTTGTCGCAGGGGGCGGGCAATGAGCAGTTCTTC.

The chain carries TRBV7-2 and TRBJ1-2; 9 bases are shared with TRBD1. Losses at the gene ends were 7 bases for V and 8 bases for J; bases not matched to a gene: 8. The CDR3 is made up of 13 amino acids. Germline V gives CDR1 SGHTA, CDR2 FQGNSA. The CDR3 region has the DNA TGTGCCAGCACCCAGGACAGGGGCCCCGGCTACACCTTC. It yields the protein CASTQDRGPGYTF.

The J gene is TRBJ2-1, the V gene TRBV9, with 10 bases that match TRBD1. CDR1 is SGDLS, CDR2 YYNGEE, per germline. The CDR3 spans 15 residues. J lost 9 bases, V lost 6 bases, and 12 bases had no gene match. CDR3 in amino acids: CASIQTGGFSGEQFF. The CDR3 DNA follows: TGTGCCAGCATCCAGACAGGGGGCTTTTCGGGTGAGCAGTTCTTC.

This clone was detected a few times. The chain carries TRBV6-5 and TRBJ1-1; D is undetermined. Trimming left V 1 base short and J 1 base short, with 13 bases between. This CDR3 spans 16 amino acids. CDR1 MNHEY and CDR2 SVGAGI come from the germline V gene. The CDR3 loop is CASSYFEGRRNTEAFF. The CDR3 coding sequence is TGTGCCAGCAGTTACTTTGAGGGCAGGAGGAACACTGAAGCTTTCTTT.

This clone showed up just a few times. The chain couples TRBV5-6 to TRBJ2-3; maybe TRBD2 (6 bases). Germline V gene data show CDR1 as SGHDT and CDR2 as YYEEEE. The CDR3 spans 14 residues. The ends were cut back, 0 bases at V and 2 bases at J, with 7 bases in the middle. CDR3 sequence: CASSLGTITDTQYF. CDR3 coding DNA: TGTGCCAGCAGCTTGGGGACTATCACAGATACGCAGTATTTT.

This chain connects TRBV27 to TRBJ1-5; TRBD1 matches 9 bases. The junction had 6 bases not matched to a gene; V was cut back by 6 bases and J by 3 bases. The CDR3 loop spans 15 amino acids. Looked up from germline, CDR1 is MNHEY and CDR2 is SMNVEV (reference sequence). CDR3 amino acids: CASSRGQGPNQPQHF. The CDR3 DNA reads as TGTGCCAGCAGCAGGGGACAGGGCCCCAATCAGCCCCAGCATTTT.